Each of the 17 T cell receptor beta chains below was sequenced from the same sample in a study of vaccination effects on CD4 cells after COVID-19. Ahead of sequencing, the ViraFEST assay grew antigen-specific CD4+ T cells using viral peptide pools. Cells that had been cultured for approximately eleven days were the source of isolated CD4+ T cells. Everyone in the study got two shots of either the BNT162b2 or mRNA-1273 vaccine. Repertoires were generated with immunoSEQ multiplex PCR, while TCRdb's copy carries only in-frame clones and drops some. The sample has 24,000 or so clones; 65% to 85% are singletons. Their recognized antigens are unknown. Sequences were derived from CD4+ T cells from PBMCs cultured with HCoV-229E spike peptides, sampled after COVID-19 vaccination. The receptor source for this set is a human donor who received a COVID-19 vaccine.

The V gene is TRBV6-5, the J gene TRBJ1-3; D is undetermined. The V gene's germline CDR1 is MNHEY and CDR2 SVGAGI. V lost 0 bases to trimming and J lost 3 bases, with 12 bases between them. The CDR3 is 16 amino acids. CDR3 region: CASSYSRGRGGNTIYF. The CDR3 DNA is TGTGCCAGCAGTTACTCGAGAGGGAGAGGTGGAAACACCATATATTTT.

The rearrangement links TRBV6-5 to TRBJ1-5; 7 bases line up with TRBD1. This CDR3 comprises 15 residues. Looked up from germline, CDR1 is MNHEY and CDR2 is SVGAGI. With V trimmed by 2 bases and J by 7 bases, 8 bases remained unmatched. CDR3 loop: CASSYRGGPGQPQHF. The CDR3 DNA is TGTGCCAGCAGTTACCGAGGGGGCCCAGGACAGCCCCAGCATTTT.

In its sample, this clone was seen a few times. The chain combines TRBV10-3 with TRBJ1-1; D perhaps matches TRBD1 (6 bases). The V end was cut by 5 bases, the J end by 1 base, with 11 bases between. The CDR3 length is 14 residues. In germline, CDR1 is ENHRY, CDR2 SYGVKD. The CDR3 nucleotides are TGTGCCATCAGTCAAGGACAGCCGAACACTGAAGCTTTCTTT. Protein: CAISQGQPNTEAFF.

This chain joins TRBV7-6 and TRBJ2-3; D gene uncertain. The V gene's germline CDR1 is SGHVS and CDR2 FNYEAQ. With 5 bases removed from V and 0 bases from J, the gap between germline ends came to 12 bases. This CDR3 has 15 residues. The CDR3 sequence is CASSKRQASTDTQYF. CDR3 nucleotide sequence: TGTGCCAGCAGCAAGCGCCAGGCTAGCACAGATACGCAGTATTTT.

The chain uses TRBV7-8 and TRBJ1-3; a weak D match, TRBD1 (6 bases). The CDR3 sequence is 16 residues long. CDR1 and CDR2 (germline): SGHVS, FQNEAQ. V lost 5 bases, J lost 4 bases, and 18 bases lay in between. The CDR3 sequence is CASSQTRGQEGNTIYF. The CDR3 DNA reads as TGTGCCAGCAGCCAGACTCGGGGGCAGGAGGGAAACACCATATATTTT. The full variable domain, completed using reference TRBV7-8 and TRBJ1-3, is GAGVSQSPRYKVAKRGQDVALRCDPISGHVSLFWYQQALGQGPEFLTYFQNEAQLDKSGLPSDRFFAERPEGSVSTLKIQRTQQEDSAVYLCASSQTRGQEGNTIYFGEGSWLTVV.

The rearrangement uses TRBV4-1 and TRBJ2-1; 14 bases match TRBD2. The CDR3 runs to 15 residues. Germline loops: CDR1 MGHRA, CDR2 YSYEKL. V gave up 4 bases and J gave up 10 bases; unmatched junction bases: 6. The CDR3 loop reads CASSRGLAGAGEQFF. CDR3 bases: TGCGCCAGCAGCCGGGGACTAGCGGGAGCGGGGGAGCAGTTCTTC.

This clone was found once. The CDR3 coding sequence is TGTGCCAGCAGCTTAGCGGAGACTTATAGCAATCAGCCCCAGCATTTT. Translating gives CASSLAETYSNQPQHF. V and J are TRBV7-8 and TRBJ1-5; D not certain. This CDR3 is 16 amino acids long. In germline, CDR1 is SGHVS, CDR2 FQNEAQ. Between the trimmed V and J ends, which lost 0 bases and 0 bases, there was a span of 9 bases.

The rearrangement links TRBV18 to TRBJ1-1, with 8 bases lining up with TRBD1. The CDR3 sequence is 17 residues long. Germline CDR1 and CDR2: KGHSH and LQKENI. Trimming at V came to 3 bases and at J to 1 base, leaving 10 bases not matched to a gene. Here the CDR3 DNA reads TGTGCCAGCTCACCCTTAGGACAGGGTGTGGGGAACACTGAAGCTTTCTTT. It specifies CASSPLGQGVGNTEAFF.

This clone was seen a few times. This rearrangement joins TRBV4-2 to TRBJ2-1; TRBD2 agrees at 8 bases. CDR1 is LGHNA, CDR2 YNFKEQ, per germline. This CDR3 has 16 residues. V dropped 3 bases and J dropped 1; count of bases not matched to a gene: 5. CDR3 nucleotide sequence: TGTGCCAGCAGCCAGGCGACTAGCGTTTCCTACAATGAGCAGTTCTTC. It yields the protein CASSQATSVSYNEQFF.

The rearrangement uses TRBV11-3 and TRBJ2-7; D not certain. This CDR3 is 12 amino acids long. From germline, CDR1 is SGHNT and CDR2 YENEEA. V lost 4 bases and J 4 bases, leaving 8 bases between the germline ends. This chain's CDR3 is CASSSNGYEQYF. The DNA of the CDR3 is TGTGCCAGCAGCTCGAACGGATACGAGCAGTACTTC.

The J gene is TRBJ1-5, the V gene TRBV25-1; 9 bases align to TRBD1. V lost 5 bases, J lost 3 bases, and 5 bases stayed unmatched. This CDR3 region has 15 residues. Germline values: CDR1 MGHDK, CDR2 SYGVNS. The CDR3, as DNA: TGTGCCAGCAGTCCGGGACAGGGTTTCAATCAGCCCCAGCATTTT. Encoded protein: CASSPGQGFNQPQHF.

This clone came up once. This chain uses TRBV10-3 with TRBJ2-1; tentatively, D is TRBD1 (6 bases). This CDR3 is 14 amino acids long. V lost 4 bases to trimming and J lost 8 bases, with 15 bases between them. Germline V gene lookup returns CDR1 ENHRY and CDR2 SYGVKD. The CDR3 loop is CAISGLTGFYEQFF. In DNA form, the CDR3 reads TGTGCCATCAGTGGTCTTACAGGGTTCTATGAGCAGTTCTTC.

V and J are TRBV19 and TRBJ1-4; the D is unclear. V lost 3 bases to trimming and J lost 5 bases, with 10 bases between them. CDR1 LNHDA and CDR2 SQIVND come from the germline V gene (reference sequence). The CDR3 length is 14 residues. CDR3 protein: CASSILGNNEKLFF. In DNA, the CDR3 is TGTGCCAGTAGTATTCTGGGGAACAATGAAAAACTGTTTTTT.

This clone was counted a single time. The CDR3 DNA sequence: TGTGCCAAAGGCGGACAAGATATTGGAAACACCATATATTTT. It codes for CAKGGQDIGNTIYF. This chain joins TRBV7-9 and TRBJ1-3, with D possibly being TRBD1 (5 bases). The CDR3 has 14 amino acids. V was shortened by 10 bases and J by 3 bases, with 16 bases between the two germline ends. CDR1 is SEHNR and CDR2 is FQNEAQ in the germline V gene (reference sequence).

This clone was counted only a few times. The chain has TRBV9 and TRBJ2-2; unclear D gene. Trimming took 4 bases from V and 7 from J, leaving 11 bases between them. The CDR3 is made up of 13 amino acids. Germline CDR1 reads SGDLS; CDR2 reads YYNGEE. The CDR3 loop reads CASSPEGSGELFF. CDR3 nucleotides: TGTGCCAGCAGCCCAGAAGGTAGCGGGGAGCTGTTTTTT.

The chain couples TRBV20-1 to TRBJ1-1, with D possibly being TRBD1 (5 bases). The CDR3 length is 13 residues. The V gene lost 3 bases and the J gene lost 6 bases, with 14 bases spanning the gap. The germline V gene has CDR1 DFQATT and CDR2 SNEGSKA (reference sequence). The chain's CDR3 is CSASSHQGPEAFF. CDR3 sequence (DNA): TGCAGTGCTAGTTCCCACCAGGGACCTGAAGCTTTCTTT.

CDR3 region: CASNPRGRGAFF. CDR3 bases: TGTGCCAGCAACCCCAGGGGGCGTGGAGCTTTCTTT. The chain recombines TRBV5-4 with TRBJ1-1; TRBD1 aligns across 8 bases. Looked up from germline, CDR1 is SGHNT and CDR2 is YYREEE (reference sequence). V was pared by 6 bases and J by 10 bases, with 8 bases of the junction left unmatched. This CDR3 has 12 residues. The full variable domain, its missing parts supplied by reference TRBV5-4 and TRBJ1-1, is ETGVTQSPTHLIKTRGQQVTLRCSSQSGHNTVSWYQQALGQGPQFIFQYYREEENGRGNFPPRFSGLQFPNYSSELNVNALELDDSALYLCASNPRGRGAFFGQGTRLTVV.